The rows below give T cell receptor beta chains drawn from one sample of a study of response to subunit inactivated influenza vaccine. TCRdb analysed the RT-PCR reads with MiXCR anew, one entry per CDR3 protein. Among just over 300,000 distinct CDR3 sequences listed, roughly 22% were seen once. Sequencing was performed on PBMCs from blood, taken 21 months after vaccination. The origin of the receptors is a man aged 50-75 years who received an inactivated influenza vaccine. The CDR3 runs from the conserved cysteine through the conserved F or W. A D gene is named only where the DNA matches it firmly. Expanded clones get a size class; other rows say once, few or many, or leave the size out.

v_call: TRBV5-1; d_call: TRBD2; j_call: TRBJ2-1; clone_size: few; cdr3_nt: TGCGCCAGCAGCTTGCCCCTAAGCGGGAGAGCCTACAATGAGCAGTTCTTC; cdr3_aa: CASSLPLSGRAYNEQFF
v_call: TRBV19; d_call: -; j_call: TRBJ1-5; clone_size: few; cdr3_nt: TGTGCCAGTACTAGTGGGGCAGGCGGCGGCAATCAGCCCCAGCATTTT; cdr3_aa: CASTSGAGGGNQPQHF
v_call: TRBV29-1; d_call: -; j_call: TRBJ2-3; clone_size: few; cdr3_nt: TGCAGCGTTGGCGGACGCACAGATACGCAGTATTTT; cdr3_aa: CSVGGRTDTQYF
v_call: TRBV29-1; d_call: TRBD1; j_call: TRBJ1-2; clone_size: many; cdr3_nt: TGCAGCGTCAACAGGGGGGGAAGCTATGGCTACACCTTC; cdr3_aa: CSVNRGGSYGYTF
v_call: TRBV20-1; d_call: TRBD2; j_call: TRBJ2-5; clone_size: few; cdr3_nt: TGCAGTGCTAGCCCCGCGGGGGGAATCCAAGAGACCCAGTACTTC; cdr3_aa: CSASPAGGIQETQYF
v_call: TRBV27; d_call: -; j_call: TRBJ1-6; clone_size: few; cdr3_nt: TGTGCCAGCAGGACACCCTCCTATAATTCACCCCTCCACTTT; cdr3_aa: CASRTPSYNSPLHF
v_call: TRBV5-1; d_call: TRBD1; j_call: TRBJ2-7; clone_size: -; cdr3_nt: TGCGCCAGCAGTCGGGACAGCAATACCTACGAGCAGTACTTC; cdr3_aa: CASSRDSNTYEQYF
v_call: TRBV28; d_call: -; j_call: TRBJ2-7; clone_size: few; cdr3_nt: TGTGCCAGCGGACTCAACAGGGCCCCCCGGGAGCAGTACTTC; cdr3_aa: CASGLNRAPREQYF
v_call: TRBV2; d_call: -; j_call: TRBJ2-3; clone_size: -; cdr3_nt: TGTGCCAGCAGTTCCCAGGGGGATACGCAGTATTTT; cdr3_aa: CASSSQGDTQYF
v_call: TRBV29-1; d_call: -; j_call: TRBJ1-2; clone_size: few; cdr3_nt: TGCAGCGTTGTACTAGGCTATGGCTACACCTTC; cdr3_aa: CSVVLGYGYTF
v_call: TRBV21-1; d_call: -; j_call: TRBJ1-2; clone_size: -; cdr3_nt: TGTGCCAGGTCGGGACCGGCCTTC; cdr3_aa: CARSGPAF
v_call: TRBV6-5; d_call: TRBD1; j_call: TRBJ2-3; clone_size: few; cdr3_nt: TGTGCCAGCAGTTACAGGGGGCTTAGCACAGATACGCAGTATTTT; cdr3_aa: CASSYRGLSTDTQYF
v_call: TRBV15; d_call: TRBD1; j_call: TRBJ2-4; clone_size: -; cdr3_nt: TGTGCCACCAGCAGAGACATAGGACAGGGGCAAAACATTCAGTACTTC; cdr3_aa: CATSRDIGQGQNIQYF
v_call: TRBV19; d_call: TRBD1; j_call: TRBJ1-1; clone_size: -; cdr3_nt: TGTGCCAGTAGTTTCCGGACAGGGGCCAACACTGAAGCTTTCTTT; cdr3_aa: CASSFRTGANTEAFF
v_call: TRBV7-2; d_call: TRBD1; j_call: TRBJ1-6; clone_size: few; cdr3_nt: TGTGCCAGCAGCCTAACCCCCGGGACAGGGTTGTCACCCCTCCACTTT; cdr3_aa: CASSLTPGTGLSPLHF
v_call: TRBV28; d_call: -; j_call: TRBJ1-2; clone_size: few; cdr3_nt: TGTGCCAGCAGTCCACCGGGCCTAAATGGCTACACCTTC; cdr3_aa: CASSPPGLNGYTF
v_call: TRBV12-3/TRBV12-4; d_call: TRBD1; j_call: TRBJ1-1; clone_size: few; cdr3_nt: TGTGCCAGCAGGTTAGGGACAGGGAGAGCTTTCTTT; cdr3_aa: CASRLGTGRAFF
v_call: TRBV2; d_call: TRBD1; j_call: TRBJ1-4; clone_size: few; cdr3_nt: TGTGCCAGCAACGGACAGGGGGCGCTTCATTTTTTATATGAAAAACTGTTTTTT; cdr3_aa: CASNGQGALHFLYEKLFF
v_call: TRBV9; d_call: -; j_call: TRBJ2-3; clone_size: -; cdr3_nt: TGTGCCAGCAGCGTAGTGACAGATACGCAGTATTTT; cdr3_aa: CASSVVTDTQYF
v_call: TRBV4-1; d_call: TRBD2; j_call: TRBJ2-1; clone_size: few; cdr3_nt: TGCGCCAGCAGTCCTCTAGCGGGAGGAGAGCAGTTCTTC; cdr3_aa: CASSPLAGGEQFF
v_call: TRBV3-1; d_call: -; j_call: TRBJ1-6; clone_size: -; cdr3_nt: TGTGCCAGCAGCCTACACATTGAATCACCCCTCCTCTTT; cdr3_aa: CASSLHIESPLLF
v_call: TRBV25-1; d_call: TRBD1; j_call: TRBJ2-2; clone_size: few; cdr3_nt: TGTGCCAGCAGCGACAGGGGCCGTAACACCGGGGAGCTGTTTTTT; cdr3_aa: CASSDRGRNTGELFF
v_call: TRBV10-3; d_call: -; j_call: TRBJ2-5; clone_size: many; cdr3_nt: TGTGCCATCAGTGAGTCGACAGGAGGGGGAGAGACCCAGTACTTC; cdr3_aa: CAISESTGGGETQYF
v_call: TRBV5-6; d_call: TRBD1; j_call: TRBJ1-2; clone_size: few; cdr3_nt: TGTGCCAGCAGCCCCACAGGGGGGTTTATGAACTATGGCTACACCTTC; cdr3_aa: CASSPTGGFMNYGYTF
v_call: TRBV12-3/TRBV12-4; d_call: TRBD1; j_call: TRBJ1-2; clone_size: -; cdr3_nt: TGTGCCAGCAGTCAGACAGGGAGGGGGACTAAGAGCTATGGCTACACCTTC; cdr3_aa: CASSQTGRGTKSYGYTF
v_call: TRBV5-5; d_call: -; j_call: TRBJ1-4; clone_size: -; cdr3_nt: TGTGCCAGCAGCGCTAATCCTCGGGCGGCTAATGAAAAACTGTTTTTT; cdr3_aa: CASSANPRAANEKLFF
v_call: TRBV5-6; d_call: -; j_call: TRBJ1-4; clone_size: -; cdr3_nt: TGTGCCAGCAGCTTTCGACAGGTTAATGAAAAACTGTTTTTT; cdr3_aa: CASSFRQVNEKLFF
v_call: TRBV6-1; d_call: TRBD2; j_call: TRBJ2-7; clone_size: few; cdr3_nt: TGTAAAGCGGGAGTACGGAGGGGCGAAAGCTACGAGCAGTACTTC; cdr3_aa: CKAGVRRGESYEQYF
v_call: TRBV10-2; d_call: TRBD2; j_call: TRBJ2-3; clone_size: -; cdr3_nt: TGCGCCAGCGGCGCCCCCAGAATCTATAGCGGGACAGATACGCAGTATTTT; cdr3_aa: CASGAPRIYSGTDTQYF
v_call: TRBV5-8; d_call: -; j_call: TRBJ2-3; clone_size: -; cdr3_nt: TGTGCCAGCAGCCCTCGTGGCAGGGGAGGAGATACGCAGTATTTT; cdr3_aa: CASSPRGRGGDTQYF
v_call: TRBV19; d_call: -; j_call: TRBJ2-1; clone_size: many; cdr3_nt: TGTGCCAGTAGTATAGGGGCTGGTACTAGTAATGAGCAGTTCTTC; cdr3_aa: CASSIGAGTSNEQFF
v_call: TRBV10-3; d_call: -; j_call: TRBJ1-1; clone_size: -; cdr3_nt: TGTGCCATGTCCAAGGAACCGAACACTGAAGCTTTCTTT; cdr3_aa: CAMSKEPNTEAFF
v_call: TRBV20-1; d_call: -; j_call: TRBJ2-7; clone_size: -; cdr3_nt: TGCAGTGCCGTTAAAAACAGGGCGTCCTACGAGCAGTACTTC; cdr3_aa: CSAVKNRASYEQYF
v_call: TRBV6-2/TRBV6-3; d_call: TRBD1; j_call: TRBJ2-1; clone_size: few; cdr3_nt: TGTGCCAGCAGGAAGACAGGGGAGTCCTACAATGAGCAGTTCTTC; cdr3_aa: CASRKTGESYNEQFF
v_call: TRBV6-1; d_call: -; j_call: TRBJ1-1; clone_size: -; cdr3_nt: TGTGCCAGCAGTGAAGGGGGATTGAACACTGAAGCTTTCTTT; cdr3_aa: CASSEGGLNTEAFF
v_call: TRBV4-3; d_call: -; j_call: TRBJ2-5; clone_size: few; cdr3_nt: TGCGCCAGCAGCCAAGATGCTGCAAGGGGAGAGACCCAGTACTTC; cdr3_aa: CASSQDAARGETQYF
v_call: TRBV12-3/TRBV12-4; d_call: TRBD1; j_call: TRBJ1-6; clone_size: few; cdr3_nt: TGTGCCAGCAGTATGACAGGGGGGAATTCACCCCTCCACTTT; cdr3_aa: CASSMTGGNSPLHF
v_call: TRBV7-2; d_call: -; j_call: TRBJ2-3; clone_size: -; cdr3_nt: TGTGCCAGCACGTATCGAGATACGCAGTATTTT; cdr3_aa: CASTYRDTQYF
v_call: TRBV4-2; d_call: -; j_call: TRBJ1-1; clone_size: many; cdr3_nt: TGTGCCAGCAGCCAAGTTGGTTGGGGCGGGATGATCACTGAAGCTTTCTTT; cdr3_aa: CASSQVGWGGMITEAFF
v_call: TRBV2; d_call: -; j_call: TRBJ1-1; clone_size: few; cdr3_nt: TGTGCCAGCAGCAGACGGGGGGCTACTGAAGCTTTCTTT; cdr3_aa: CASSRRGATEAFF
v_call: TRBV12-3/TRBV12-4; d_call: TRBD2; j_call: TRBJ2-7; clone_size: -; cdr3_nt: TGTGCCAGCAGTCAAGGACTAGCGGATGCCTACGAGCAGTACTTC; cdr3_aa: CASSQGLADAYEQYF
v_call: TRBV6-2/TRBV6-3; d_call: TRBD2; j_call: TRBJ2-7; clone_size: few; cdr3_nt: TGTGCCAGCAGCTTAGCGGGAGAATCAGACGAGCAGTACTTC; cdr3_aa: CASSLAGESDEQYF
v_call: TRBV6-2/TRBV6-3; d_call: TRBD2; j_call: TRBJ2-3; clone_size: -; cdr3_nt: TGTGCCAGCATCTCCCCTGGACTAGCCTACGATACGCAGTATTTT; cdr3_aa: CASISPGLAYDTQYF
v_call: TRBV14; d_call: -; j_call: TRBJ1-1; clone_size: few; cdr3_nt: TGTGCCAGCAGCCGGGATCGCCTACCGAACACTGAAGCTTTCTTT; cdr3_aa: CASSRDRLPNTEAFF